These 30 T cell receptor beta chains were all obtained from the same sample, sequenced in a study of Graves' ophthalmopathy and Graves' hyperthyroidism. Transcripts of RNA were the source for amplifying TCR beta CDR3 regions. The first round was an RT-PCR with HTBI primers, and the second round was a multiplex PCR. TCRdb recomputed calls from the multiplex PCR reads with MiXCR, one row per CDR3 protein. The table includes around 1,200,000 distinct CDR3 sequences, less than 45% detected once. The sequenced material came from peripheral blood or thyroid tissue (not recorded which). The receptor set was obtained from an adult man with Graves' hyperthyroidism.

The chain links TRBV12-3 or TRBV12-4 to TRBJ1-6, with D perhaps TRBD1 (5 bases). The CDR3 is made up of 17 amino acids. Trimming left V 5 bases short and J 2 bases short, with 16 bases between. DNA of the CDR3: TGTGCCAGCAGTCCCACGGGGCAGGGCCCCTATAATTCACCCCTCCACTTT. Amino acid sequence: CASSPTGQGPYNSPLHF.

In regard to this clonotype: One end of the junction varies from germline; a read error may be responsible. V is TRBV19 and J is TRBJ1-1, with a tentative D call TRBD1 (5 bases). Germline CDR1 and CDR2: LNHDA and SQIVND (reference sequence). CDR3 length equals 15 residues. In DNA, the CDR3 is TGTGCCAGTAGTATAGAGTGGGGGAGAAACACTGAGGCTTTCTTT. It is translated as CASSIEWGRNTEAFF.

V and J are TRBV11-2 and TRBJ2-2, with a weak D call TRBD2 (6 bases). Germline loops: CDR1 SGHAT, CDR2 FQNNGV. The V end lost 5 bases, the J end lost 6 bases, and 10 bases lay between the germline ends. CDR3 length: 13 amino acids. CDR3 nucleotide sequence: TGTGCCAGCAGCCTTGGGGAGGCCGGGGAGCTGTTTTTT. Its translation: CASSLGEAGELFF.

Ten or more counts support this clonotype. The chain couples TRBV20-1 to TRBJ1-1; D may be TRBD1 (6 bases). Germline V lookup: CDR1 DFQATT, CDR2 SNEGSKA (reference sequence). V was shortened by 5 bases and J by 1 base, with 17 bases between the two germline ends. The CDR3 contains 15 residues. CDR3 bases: TGCAGTGCTCCCAGGGCGGGGGGCACGAACACTGAAGCTTTCTTT. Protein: CSAPRAGGTNTEAFF.

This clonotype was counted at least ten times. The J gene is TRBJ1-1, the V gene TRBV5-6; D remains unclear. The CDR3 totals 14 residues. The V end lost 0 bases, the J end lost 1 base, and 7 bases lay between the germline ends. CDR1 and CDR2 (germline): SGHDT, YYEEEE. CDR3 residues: CASSLALQNTEAFF. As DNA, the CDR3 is TGTGCCAGCAGCTTGGCGCTTCAGAACACTGAAGCTTTCTTT.

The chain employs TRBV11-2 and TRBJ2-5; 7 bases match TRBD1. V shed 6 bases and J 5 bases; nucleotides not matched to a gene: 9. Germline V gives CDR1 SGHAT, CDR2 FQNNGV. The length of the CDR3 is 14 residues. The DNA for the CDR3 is TGTGCCAGCAGTAAGGGGGCCCGTGCGGAGACCCAGTACTTC. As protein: CASSKGARAETQYF.

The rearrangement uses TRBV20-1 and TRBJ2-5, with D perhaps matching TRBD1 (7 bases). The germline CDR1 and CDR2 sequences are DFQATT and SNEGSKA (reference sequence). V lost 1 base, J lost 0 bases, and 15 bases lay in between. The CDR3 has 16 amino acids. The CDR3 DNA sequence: TGCAGTGCTAGAGGGTTGCGGGGACAGTACCAAGAGACCCAGTACTTC. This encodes CSARGLRGQYQETQYF.

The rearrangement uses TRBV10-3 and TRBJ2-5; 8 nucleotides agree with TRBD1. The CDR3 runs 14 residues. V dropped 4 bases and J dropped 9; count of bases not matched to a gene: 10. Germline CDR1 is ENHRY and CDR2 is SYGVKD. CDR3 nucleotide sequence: TGTGCCATCAGTGTAGGACAGGGCGATCAGCCCCAGTACTTC. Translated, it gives CAISVGQGDQPQYF.

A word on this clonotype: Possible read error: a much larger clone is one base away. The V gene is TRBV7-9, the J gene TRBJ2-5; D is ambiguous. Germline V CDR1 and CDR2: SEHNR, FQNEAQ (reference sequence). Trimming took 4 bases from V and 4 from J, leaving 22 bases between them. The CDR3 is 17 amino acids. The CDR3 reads CASSSPNPWSPRETQYF. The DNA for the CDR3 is TGTGCCAGCAGCTCACCGAATCCATGGTCCCCTCGAGAGACCCAGTACTTC.

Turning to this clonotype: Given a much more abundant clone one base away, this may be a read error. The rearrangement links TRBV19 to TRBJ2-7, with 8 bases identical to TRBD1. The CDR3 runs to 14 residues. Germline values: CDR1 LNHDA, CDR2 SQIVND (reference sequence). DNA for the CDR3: TGTGTCAGTAGCCTGGACAGGGTAGGCTACGAGCAGTACTTC. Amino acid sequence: CVSSLDRVGYEQYF.

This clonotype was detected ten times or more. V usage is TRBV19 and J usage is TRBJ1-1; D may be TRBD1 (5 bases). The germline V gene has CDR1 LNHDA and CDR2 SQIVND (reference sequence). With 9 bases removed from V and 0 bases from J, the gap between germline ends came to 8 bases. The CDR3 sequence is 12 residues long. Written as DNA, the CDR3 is TGTGCCAGCCTCAGGGTGAACACTGAAGCTTTCTTT. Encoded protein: CASLRVNTEAFF.

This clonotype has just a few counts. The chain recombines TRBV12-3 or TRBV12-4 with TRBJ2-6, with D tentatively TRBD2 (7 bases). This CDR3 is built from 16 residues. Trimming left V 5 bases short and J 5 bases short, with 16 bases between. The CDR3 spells CASSQIGGARANVLTF. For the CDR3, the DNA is TGTGCCAGCAGTCAAATAGGGGGGGCCAGGGCCAACGTCCTGACTTTC.

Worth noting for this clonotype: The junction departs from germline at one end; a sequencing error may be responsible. The CDR3 DNA reads TGTACCATCAGACCCGCCCCTCGAGGGGAGCTGTTTTTT. Its translation is CTIRPAPRGELFF. The rearrangement uses TRBV10-3 and TRBJ2-2; D unresolved. The CDR3 is made up of 13 amino acids. Per germline, CDR1 ENHRY and CDR2 SYGVKD.

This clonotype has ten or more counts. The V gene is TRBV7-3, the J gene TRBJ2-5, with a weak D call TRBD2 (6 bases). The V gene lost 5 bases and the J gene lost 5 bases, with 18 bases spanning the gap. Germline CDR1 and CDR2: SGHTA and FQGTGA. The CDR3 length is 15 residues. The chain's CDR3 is CASSASGGEGETQYF. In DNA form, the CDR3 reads TGTGCCAGCAGCGCCTCCGGGGGAGAAGGGGAGACCCAGTACTTC.

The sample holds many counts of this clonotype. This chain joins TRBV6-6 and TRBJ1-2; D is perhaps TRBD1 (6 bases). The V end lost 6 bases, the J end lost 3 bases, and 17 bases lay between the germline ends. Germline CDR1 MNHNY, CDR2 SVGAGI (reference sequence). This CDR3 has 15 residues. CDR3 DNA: TGTGCCAGCAGGGATAACAGGGTTTGGGACTATGGCTACACCTTC. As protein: CASRDNRVWDYGYTF.

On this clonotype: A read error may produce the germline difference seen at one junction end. CDR3 nucleotide sequence: TGTGCCAGCAGCTTAGCGGGGACAAACAGGAAAGCTTTCTTT. Protein product: CASSLAGTNRKAFF. The rearrangement links TRBV12-3 or TRBV12-4 to TRBJ1-1; weak D call: TRBD1 (6 bases). This CDR3 contains 14 residues.

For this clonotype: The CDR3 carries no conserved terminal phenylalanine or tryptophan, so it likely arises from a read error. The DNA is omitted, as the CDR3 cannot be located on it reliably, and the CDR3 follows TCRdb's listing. CDR3 sequence reads: CASSRQNY. The V gene is TRBV2, the J gene TRBJ2-5. Germline values: CDR1 SNHLY, CDR2 FYNNEI. The CDR3 has 8 amino acids, counting both end residues.

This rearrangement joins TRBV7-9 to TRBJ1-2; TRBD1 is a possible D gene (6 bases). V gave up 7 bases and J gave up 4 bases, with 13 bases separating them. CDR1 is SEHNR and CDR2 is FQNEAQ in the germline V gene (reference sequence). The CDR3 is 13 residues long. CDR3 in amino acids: CASTEQGTYGYTF. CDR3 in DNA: TGTGCCAGCACCGAACAGGGAACCTATGGCTACACCTTC.

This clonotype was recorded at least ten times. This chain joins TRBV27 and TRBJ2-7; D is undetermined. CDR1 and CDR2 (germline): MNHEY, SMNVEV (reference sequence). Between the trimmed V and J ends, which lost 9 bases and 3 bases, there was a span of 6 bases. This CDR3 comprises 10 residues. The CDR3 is CASGNYEQYF. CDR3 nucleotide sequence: TGTGCCAGTGGGAACTACGAGCAGTACTTC.

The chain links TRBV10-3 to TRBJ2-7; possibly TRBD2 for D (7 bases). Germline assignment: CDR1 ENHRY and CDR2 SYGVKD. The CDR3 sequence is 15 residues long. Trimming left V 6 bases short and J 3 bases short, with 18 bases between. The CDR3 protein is CAIRAGAGPNYEQYF. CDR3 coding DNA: TGTGCCATCAGGGCGGGGGCGGGACCCAACTACGAGCAGTACTTC.

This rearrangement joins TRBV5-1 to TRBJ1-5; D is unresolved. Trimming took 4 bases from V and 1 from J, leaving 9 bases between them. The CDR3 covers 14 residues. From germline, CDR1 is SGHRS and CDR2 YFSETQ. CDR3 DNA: TGCGCCAGCAGCGACGGTTACAGCAATCAGCCCCAGCATTTT. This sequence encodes CASSDGYSNQPQHF.

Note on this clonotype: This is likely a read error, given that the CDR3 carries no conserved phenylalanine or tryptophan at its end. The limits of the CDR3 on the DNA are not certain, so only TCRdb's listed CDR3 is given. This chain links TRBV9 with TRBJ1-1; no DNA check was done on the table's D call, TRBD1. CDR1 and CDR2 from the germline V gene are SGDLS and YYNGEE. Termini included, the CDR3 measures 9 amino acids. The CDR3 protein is CASSGTYPA.

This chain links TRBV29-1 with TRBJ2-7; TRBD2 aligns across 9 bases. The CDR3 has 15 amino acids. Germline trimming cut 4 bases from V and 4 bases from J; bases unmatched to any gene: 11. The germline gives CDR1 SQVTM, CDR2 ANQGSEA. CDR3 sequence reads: CSVVREGLAPYEQYF. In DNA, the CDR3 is TGCAGCGTTGTTAGAGAAGGACTAGCGCCATACGAGCAGTACTTC.

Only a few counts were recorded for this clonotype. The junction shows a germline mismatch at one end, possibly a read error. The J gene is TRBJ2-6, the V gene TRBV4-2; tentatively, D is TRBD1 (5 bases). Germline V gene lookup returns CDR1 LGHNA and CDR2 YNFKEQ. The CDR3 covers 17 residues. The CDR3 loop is CAGSQGHTASGANVLTF. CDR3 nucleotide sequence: TGTGCCGGCAGCCAAGGACACACCGCCTCTGGGGCCAACGTCCTGACTTTC.

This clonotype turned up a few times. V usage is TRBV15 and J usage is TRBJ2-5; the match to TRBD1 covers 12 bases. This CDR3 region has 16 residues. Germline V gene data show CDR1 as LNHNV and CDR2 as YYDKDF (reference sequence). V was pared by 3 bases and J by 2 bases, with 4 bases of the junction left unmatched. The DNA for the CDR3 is TGTGCCACCAGCAGCTCGGGACAGGGGGCTCAAGAGACCCAGTACTTC. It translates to CATSSSGQGAQETQYF.

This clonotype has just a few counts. The CDR3 DNA is TGCAGCGCCCCCAGGGAGGAACAAGAGACCCAGTACTTC. It translates to CSAPREEQETQYF. The chain has TRBV29-1 and TRBJ2-5; a possible D gene is TRBD2 (6 bases). Germline CDR1 reads SQVTM; CDR2 reads ANQGSEA. The CDR3 spans 13 residues. V lost 7 bases to trimming and J lost 2 bases, with 14 bases between them.

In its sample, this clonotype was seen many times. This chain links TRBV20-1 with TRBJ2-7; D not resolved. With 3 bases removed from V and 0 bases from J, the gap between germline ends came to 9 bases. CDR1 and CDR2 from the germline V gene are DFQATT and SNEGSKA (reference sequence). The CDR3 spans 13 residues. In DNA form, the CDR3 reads TGCAGTGCTAGCTCAAGGGACTCCTACGAGCAGTACTTC. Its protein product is CSASSRDSYEQYF.

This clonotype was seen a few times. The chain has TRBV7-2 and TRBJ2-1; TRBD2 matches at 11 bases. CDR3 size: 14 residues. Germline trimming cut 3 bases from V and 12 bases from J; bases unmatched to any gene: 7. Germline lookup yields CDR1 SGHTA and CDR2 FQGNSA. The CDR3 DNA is TGTGCCAGCAGCTTTAGCGGGGGGGAGTGGGGGCAGTTCTTC. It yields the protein CASSFSGGEWGQFF.

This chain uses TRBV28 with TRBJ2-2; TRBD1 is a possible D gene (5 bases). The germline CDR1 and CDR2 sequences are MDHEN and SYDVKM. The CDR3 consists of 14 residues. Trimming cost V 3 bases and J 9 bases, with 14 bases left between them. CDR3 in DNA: TGTGCCAGCAGTTTGGGGCAGCCACCCAGGGAGCTGTTTTTT. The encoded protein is CASSLGQPPRELFF.

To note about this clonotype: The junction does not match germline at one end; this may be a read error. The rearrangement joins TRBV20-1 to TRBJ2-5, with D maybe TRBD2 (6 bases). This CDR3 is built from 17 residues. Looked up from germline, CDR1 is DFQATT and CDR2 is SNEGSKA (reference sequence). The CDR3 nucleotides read TGCAGTGATAGAGATTGGCGGCGGGACTCGTTAGTGGAGACCCAGTACTTC. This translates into CSDRDWRRDSLVETQYF.